Presented here are 8 T cell receptor beta chains from one specimen sequenced in a study of blood T cell repertoires in COVID-19. Only in-frame clones appear in the TCRdb table, and some are missing; sequencing was by immunoSEQ multiplex PCR. The profile shows around 56,000 clones, about 89% of them singletons. The sequenced sample was peripheral blood. Receptors originate from a woman aged 55-69 years with active or convalescent COVID-19.

The chain employs TRBV6-1 and TRBJ2-3; no clear D gene. Trimming removed 1 base from V and 4 bases from J, with 12 bases in between. CDR1 and CDR2 from the germline V gene are MNHNS and SASEGT. The CDR3 has 15 amino acids. CDR3 amino acids: CASSEGLTVADTQYF. In DNA, the CDR3 is TGTGCCAGCAGTGAAGGACTGACGGTAGCAGATACGCAGTATTTT.

V usage is TRBV6-5 and J usage is TRBJ2-1; 10 bases map to TRBD1. The length of the CDR3 is 15 residues. V shed 2 bases, J shed 2 bases, and the junction held 0 bases outside the gene matches. Germline CDR1 MNHEY, CDR2 SVGAGI. In nucleotides, the CDR3 is TGTGCCAGCAGTTACGGGACAGGGGCCTACAATGAGCAGTTCTTC. It translates to CASSYGTGAYNEQFF.

The chain has TRBV7-9 and TRBJ1-3; D ambiguous. CDR1 is SEHNR and CDR2 is FQNEAQ in the germline V gene (reference sequence). Trimming removed 2 bases at V and 0 bases at J, with 17 bases between. The CDR3 consists of 18 residues. The CDR3 sequence is CASSLPKREELSGNTIYF. As DNA, the CDR3 is TGTGCCAGCAGCTTACCCAAAAGGGAGGAACTCTCTGGAAACACCATATATTTT.

This rearrangement joins TRBV15 to TRBJ1-1; TRBD1 might be the D (6 bases). Germline lookup yields CDR1 LNHNV and CDR2 YYDKDF (reference sequence). V lost 4 bases and J 9 bases, leaving 18 bases between the germline ends. CDR3 length equals 14 residues. The CDR3 here is CATSTSSTGFKAFF. The CDR3 nucleotides read TGTGCCACCAGCACCTCTTCGACAGGATTTAAAGCTTTCTTT.

As DNA, the CDR3 is TGTGCCAGCAGCCCCCGTTTTAGGCGGGCTAATTCACCCCTCCACTTT. Translated: CASSPRFRRANSPLHF. The J gene is TRBJ1-6, the V gene TRBV3-1 (or the pseudogene TRBV3-2), with no clear D. This CDR3 is built from 16 residues. V lost 4 bases and J 6 bases, leaving 16 bases between the germline ends. Germline CDR1 is LGHDT and CDR2 is YNNKEL (reference sequence).

The rearrangement joins TRBV6-5 to TRBJ1-4, with TRBD1 identical over 7 bases. The CDR3 loop spans 14 amino acids. Per germline, CDR1 MNHEY and CDR2 SVGAGI. V lost 2 bases and J lost 6; bases outside the gene matches: 3. This chain's CDR3 is CASSYRGRDEKLFF. The CDR3 nucleotides read TGTGCCAGCAGTTACAGGGGGCGCGATGAAAAACTGTTTTTT.

The chain has TRBV3-1 (or the pseudogene TRBV3-2) and TRBJ1-2; D remains unclear. The CDR3 length is 13 residues. In germline, CDR1 is LGHDT, CDR2 YNNKEL (reference sequence). The V and J ends lost 4 bases and 2 bases respectively, with 8 bases between them. The DNA for the CDR3 is TGTGCCAGCAGCCTTACAATGAACTATGGCTACACCTTC. It codes for CASSLTMNYGYTF.

The CDR3 protein is CASSEAWTGESPLHF. The CDR3 bases are TGTGCCAGCAGTGAAGCCTGGACAGGGGAATCACCCCTCCACTTT. The J gene is TRBJ1-6, the V gene TRBV6-1; 9 nucleotides align to TRBD1. The CDR3 contains 15 residues. Trimming cost V 0 bases and J 10 bases; bases outside gene matches: 4. Germline CDR1 and CDR2: MNHNS and SASEGT.